The rows below give T cell receptor beta chains drawn from one sample of a study of blood T cell repertoires in COVID-19. The repertoire was sequenced with immunoSEQ multiplex PCR; TCRdb's copy has only in-frame clones and lacks some. This sample has around 300,000 clones, with approximately 88% found just once. Sequenced sample: peripheral blood. Every receptor here comes from a man aged 45-65 years with acute or convalescent COVID-19. Each CDR3 is given with its conserved first and last residue. D genes are given only for firm matches. The size of a clone is reported for some rows only, either as once, few or many, or as a class for expanded clones.

abundance	d_gene	v_gene	j_gene	CDR3aa	CDR3nt
.	TRBD1	TRBV19	TRBJ1-6	CASSGTGGLNSPLHF	TGTGCCAGTAGTGGGACAGGAGGGCTTAATTCACCCCTCCACTTT
.	.	TRBV11-1	TRBJ2-6	CASSLNREGLTF	TGTGCCAGCAGCTTAAACAGGGAGGGTTTGACTTTC
.	TRBD2	TRBV7-3	TRBJ2-1	CASSFGGGLNEQFF	TGTGCCAGCAGCTTTGGCGGGGGGCTAAATGAGCAGTTCTTC
.	.	TRBV18	TRBJ1-1	CASSPDRLTEAFF	TGTGCCAGCTCACCGGACAGACTGACTGAAGCTTTCTTT
.	.	TRBV6-5	TRBJ1-2	CASSTRGDYGYTF	TGTGCCAGCAGTACGCGGGGGGACTATGGCTACACCTTC
.	.	TRBV6-1	TRBJ1-1	CASSEALEIKNTEAFF	TGTGCCAGCAGTGAAGCGCTCGAGATAAAGAACACTGAAGCTTTCTTT
.	TRBD2	TRBV10-2	TRBJ2-7	CASRGLAGESYEQYF	TGCGCCAGCAGGGGACTAGCGGGGGAATCCTACGAGCAGTACTTC
.	TRBD2	TRBV15	TRBJ2-5	CATSRDRGAGGLETQYF	TGTGCCACCAGCAGAGATCGAGGCGCGGGGGGGCTGGAGACCCAGTACTTC
.	TRBD1	TRBV10-3	TRBJ1-5	CASQRGPDQPQHF	TGTGCCTCCCAAAGGGGGCCTGATCAGCCCCAGCATTTT
.	.	TRBV18	TRBJ1-5	CASSPQGLDQPQHF	TGTGCCAGCTCACCCCAGGGGCTGGATCAGCCCCAGCATTTT
.	.	TRBV5-1	TRBJ1-2	CASSLEGGAWGYTF	TGCGCCAGCAGCTTGGAAGGAGGGGCATGGGGCTACACCTTC
.	.	TRBV2	TRBJ1-2	CASSSSGSYGYTF	TGTGCCAGCAGCTCATCCGGGAGCTATGGCTACACCTTC
.	TRBD1	TRBV30	TRBJ2-1	CAWTGGFNEQFF	TGTGCCTGGACAGGGGGCTTCAATGAGCAGTTCTTC
.	TRBD1	TRBV19	TRBJ1-5	CASQGGDRGWGNQPQHF	TGTGCCAGTCAGGGAGGGGACAGGGGTTGGGGCAATCAGCCCCAGCATTTT
once	TRBD1	TRBV10-1	TRBJ1-1	CASSETTGITEAFF	TGCGCCAGCAGTGAAACGACAGGGATCACTGAAGCTTTCTTT
.	TRBD2	TRBV6-1	TRBJ2-1	CASRGSGGIDNEQFF	TGTGCCAGCAGAGGGAGCGGGGGGATAGACAATGAGCAGTTCTTC
.	.	TRBV7-3	TRBJ2-3	CASSLTADTQYF	TGTGCCAGCAGCTTAACAGCGGATACGCAGTATTTT
.	.	TRBV30	TRBJ2-7	CAWNGEPYEQYF	TGTGCCTGGAACGGGGAACCCTACGAGCAGTACTTC
.	.	TRBV6-4	TRBJ2-2	CASSRTGLNTGELFF	TGTGCCAGCAGTCGGACAGGACTAAACACCGGGGAGCTGTTTTTT
.	TRBD1	TRBV5-4	TRBJ2-7	CASSLEGAGEQYF	TGTGCCAGCAGCTTGGAGGGGGCAGGGGAGCAGTACTTC
once	.	TRBV18	TRBJ1-1	CASSGRDTEAFF	TGTGCCAGCTCAGGGAGGGACACTGAAGCTTTCTTT
.	.	TRBV5-6	TRBJ2-1	CASSLDRVNEQFF	TGTGCCAGCAGCTTGGACAGGGTGAATGAGCAGTTCTTC
few	.	TRBV9	TRBJ1-2	CASSPGHSAGGYTF	TGTGCCAGCAGCCCGGGACACTCAGCAGGGGGCTACACCTTC
.	TRBD1	TRBV7-2	TRBJ2-7	CASSDRGGREQYF	TGTGCCAGCAGTGACAGGGGGGGCCGCGAGCAGTACTTC
.	.	TRBV7-9	TRBJ1-5	CASSLGGSHQPQHF	TGTGCCAGCAGCCTGGGGGGGTCTCATCAGCCCCAGCATTTT
.	.	TRBV2	TRBJ1-5	CASRIGGRDQPQHF	TGTGCCAGCAGAATAGGGGGACGGGATCAGCCCCAGCATTTT
.	.	TRBV9	TRBJ2-3	CASSVAPIGVEDTQYF	TGTGCCAGCAGCGTAGCCCCTATAGGGGTTGAAGATACGCAGTATTTT
.	TRBD1	TRBV5-8	TRBJ1-5	CASSPTGTGRAQHF	TGTGCCAGCAGCCCAACCGGGACAGGGAGGGCCCAGCATTTT
.	.	TRBV5-6	TRBJ1-1	CASSAGGGIGTEAFF	TGTGCCAGCAGCGCAGGTGGGGGGATTGGAACTGAAGCTTTCTTT
.	.	TRBV15	TRBJ1-6	CATSRVLEGRSPLHF	TGTGCCACCAGCAGAGTATTGGAGGGGAGGTCACCCCTCCACTTT
.	TRBD2	TRBV11-2	TRBJ2-2	CASSPQTSGGELFF	TGTGCCAGCAGCCCTCAGACTAGCGGGGGGGAGCTGTTTTTT
.	TRBD2	TRBV5-5	TRBJ2-1	CASSLGLAGVYNEQFF	TGTGCCAGCAGCTTGGGTCTAGCGGGGGTCTACAATGAGCAGTTCTTC
.	TRBD1	TRBV19	TRBJ1-6	CASSIGGTDYSPLHF	TGTGCCAGTAGTATAGGAGGGACAGATTATTCACCCCTCCACTTT
.	.	TRBV30	TRBJ2-7	CACLRTDSYEQYF	TGTGCCTGTCTTAGGACAGACTCCTACGAGCAGTACTTC
.	TRBD2	TRBV19	TRBJ2-2	CASAPGAGANTGELFF	TGTGCCAGCGCCCCCGGGGCGGGGGCGAACACCGGGGAGCTGTTTTTT
.	.	TRBV10-3	TRBJ1-5	CAISDGGQPQHF	TGTGCCATCAGTGACGGGGGTCAGCCCCAGCATTTT
.	.	TRBV18	TRBJ1-1	CASSPQGVLEAFF	TGTGCCAGCTCACCACAGGGGGTCCTTGAAGCTTTCTTT
.	.	TRBV2	TRBJ1-4	CASSEAEGTPTNEKLFF	TGTGCCAGCAGTGAAGCAGAGGGGACACCAACTAATGAAAAACTGTTTTTT
.	.	TRBV12-3/TRBV12-4	TRBJ1-1	CASSRSTGIEAFF	TGTGCCAGCAGTAGGTCGACAGGAATTGAAGCTTTCTTT
.	TRBD1	TRBV29-1	TRBJ2-1	CSVTPRDRNYNEQFF	TGCAGCGTGACTCCACGGGACAGAAATTACAATGAGCAGTTCTTC
few	TRBD1	TRBV5-4	TRBJ2-3	CASSLSGGAGTDTQYF	TGTGCCAGCAGTCTTTCAGGGGGCGCTGGCACAGATACGCAGTATTTT
.	TRBD2	TRBV7-9	TRBJ2-3	CASSLGPAGGQDTQYF	TGTGCCAGCAGCTTAGGTCCAGCGGGGGGGCAAGATACGCAGTATTTT
once	.	TRBV3-1/TRBV3-2	TRBJ1-5	CASSPSPQNQPQHF	TGTGCCAGCAGCCCCTCCCCCCAGAATCAGCCCCAGCATTTT
.	TRBD1	TRBV5-6	TRBJ1-2	CASSSDRRVIGYTF	TGTGCCAGCAGCTCGGACAGGAGGGTTATAGGCTACACCTTC
.	TRBD2	TRBV12-5	TRBJ2-3	CASGLVGGRDVDTQYF	TGTGCTAGTGGTTTGGTGGGCGGGAGGGATGTGGATACGCAGTATTTT
.	.	TRBV12-3/TRBV12-4	TRBJ1-2	CASSLGGGAGYTF	TGTGCCAGCAGTTTAGGAGGAGGGGCTGGCTACACCTTC
.	.	TRBV27	TRBJ2-7	CASSLRRGGAGYYEQYF	TGTGCCAGCAGTTTACGTCGGGGCGGGGCTGGGTACTACGAGCAGTACTTC
.	TRBD1	TRBV15	TRBJ1-2	CATRAWTGGDWGYTF	TGTGCCACCAGGGCCTGGACAGGGGGCGATTGGGGCTACACCTTC
.	TRBD2	TRBV4-2	TRBJ2-5	CASSPGGLQETQYF	TGTGCCAGCAGCCCGGGGGGACTTCAAGAGACCCAGTACTTC